These T cell receptor beta chains were read from a single sample in a study of post-analysis software for immune sequencing data. One entry per CDR3 protein, called by TCRdb with MiXCR from the PCR reads. This repertoire shows hundreds of thousands of distinct CDR3 sequences, about 57% found once; its top ten account for about 4.8%. The sample comprised blood. The receptors come from a girl aged 5-17 years with multiple sclerosis. Each CDR3 is given with its conserved first and last residue. A D gene is named only where the DNA matches it firmly. Clone size is stated in some rows and not others, as once, few, many or a class when expanded.

V gene	CDR3 length	clone size	D gene	J gene	CDR3 protein	CDR3 DNA
TRBV3-1	16	-	-	TRBJ2-7	CASSQEPGLPSYEQYF	TGTGCCAGCAGCCAAGAGCCGGGACTCCCCTCCTACGAGCAGTACTTC
TRBV29-1	13	-	-	TRBJ1-5	CSVALGAGQPQHF	TGCAGCGTTGCACTGGGGGCAGGTCAGCCCCAGCATTTT
TRBV15	13	few	-	TRBJ1-2	CATGSGRLVDYTF	TGTGCCACCGGGAGTGGCAGATTAGTGGACTACACCTTC
TRBV9	16	few	TRBD2	TRBJ2-5	CASSVHRTSPSREQYF	TGTGCCAGCAGCGTACACAGGACTAGCCCCTCGAGAGAGCAGTACTTC
TRBV7-9	18	-	TRBD1	TRBJ2-5	CASSLATFAGQGKETQYF	TGTGCCAGCAGCTTAGCGACTTTCGCCGGACAGGGGAAAGAGACCCAGTACTTC
TRBV27	16	many	TRBD1	TRBJ1-2	CASSPSRQGILNGYTF	TGTGCCAGCAGTCCCTCACGACAGGGGATCTTGAATGGCTACACCTTC
TRBV12-3/TRBV12-4	13	-	TRBD1	TRBJ1-2	CASSPTGKYGYTF	TGTGCCAGCAGCCCGACAGGGAAGTATGGCTACACCTTC
TRBV20-1	11	few	-	TRBJ2-1	CSAQLYNEQFF	TGCAGTGCTCAGTTGTACAATGAGCAGTTCTTC
TRBV5-1	14	few	-	TRBJ2-1	CASSLVRGQDEQFF	TGCGCCAGCAGCTTGGTTCGGGGGCAGGATGAGCAGTTCTTC
TRBV29-1	11	many	-	TRBJ2-5	CSVVGGETQYF	TGCAGCGTGGTAGGGGGAGAGACCCAGTACTTC
TRBV6-5	15	-	-	TRBJ2-1	CASRGLASSYNEQFF	TGTGCCAGCCGGGGGCTCGCGAGCTCCTACAATGAGCAGTTCTTC
TRBV5-1	16	few	TRBD2	TRBJ2-1	CASSLASGVRYNEQFF	TGCGCCAGCAGCTTGGCCAGCGGGGTCCGGTACAATGAGCAGTTCTTC
TRBV6-5	14	-	-	TRBJ1-3	CASSYEQYGNTIYF	TGTGCCAGCAGTTACGAACAGTATGGAAACACCATATATTTT
TRBV7-6	16	-	-	TRBJ2-5	CASSLNGWGAEETQYF	TGTGCCAGCAGCTTAAACGGCTGGGGGGCGGAAGAGACCCAGTACTTC
TRBV12-5	16	-	TRBD2	TRBJ2-5	CASGPGLAGGRETQYF	TGTGCTAGTGGACCCGGACTAGCGGGAGGGAGAGAGACCCAGTACTTC
TRBV5-1	18	-	TRBD2	TRBJ2-7	CASSFGGRAASATYEQYF	TGCGCCAGCAGCTTCGGGGGGAGAGCGGCTAGCGCTACCTACGAGCAGTACTTC
TRBV2	13	-	-	TRBJ1-4	CASKGETNEKLFF	TGTGCCAGCAAAGGGGAGACTAATGAAAAACTGTTTTTT
TRBV7-2	12	-	-	TRBJ2-1	CASSLALGEQFF	TGTGCCAGCAGCTTAGCGTTGGGTGAGCAGTTCTTC
TRBV6-5	17	-	-	TRBJ2-7	CASSLTGQPKRIYEQYF	TGTGCCAGCAGTTTGACAGGACAACCCAAAAGGATCTACGAGCAGTACTTC
TRBV20-1	16	few	TRBD2	TRBJ2-5	CSARDPTSGGAETQYF	TGCAGTGCTAGAGATCCGACTAGCGGGGGGGCGGAGACCCAGTACTTC
TRBV20-1	13	-	-	TRBJ2-6	CSAINSGANVLTF	TGCAGTGCCATCAACTCTGGGGCCAACGTCCTGACTTTC
TRBV5-4	14	-	-	TRBJ2-5	CASSQGGLGETQYF	TGTGCCAGCAGCCAGGGGGGGCTCGGAGAGACCCAGTACTTC
TRBV7-9	13	-	-	TRBJ2-5	CASSFKPPETQYF	TGTGCCAGCAGCTTTAAACCTCCTGAGACCCAGTACTTC
TRBV12-3/TRBV12-4	12	few	-	TRBJ2-5	CASSYIGETQYF	TGTGCCAGCAGTTATATCGGAGAGACCCAGTACTTC
TRBV24-1	15	-	-	TRBJ2-1	CATSEGGPSYNEQFF	TGTGCCACCAGTGAGGGGGGGCCTTCCTACAATGAGCAGTTCTTC
TRBV20-1	12	-	-	TRBJ2-3	CSAPRETDTQYF	TGCAGTGCCCCACGAGAGACAGATACGCAGTATTTT
TRBV6-5	13	few	-	TRBJ2-7	CASSSGGIYEQYF	TGTGCCAGCAGTTCCGGCGGGATCTACGAGCAGTACTTC
TRBV29-1	13	once	-	TRBJ1-1	CSVSRRVSAEAFF	TGCAGCGTTAGTAGGAGGGTGAGCGCTGAAGCTTTCTTT
TRBV6-2/TRBV6-3	18	-	TRBD1	TRBJ2-6	CASSGTGTGNSGANVLTF	TGTGCCAGCAGTGGAACCGGGACAGGGAACTCTGGGGCCAACGTCCTGACTTTC
TRBV5-1	14	few	-	TRBJ2-5	CASSPLEGRETQYF	TGCGCCAGCAGCCCACTGGAGGGCAGGGAGACCCAGTACTTC
TRBV3-1	15	few	-	TRBJ1-2	CASSQAQVVTRTYTF	TGTGCCAGCAGCCAAGCACAGGTCGTGACGCGAACCTACACCTTC
TRBV9	13	-	-	TRBJ1-1	CASSVALNTEAFF	TGTGCCAGCAGCGTAGCGCTGAACACTGAAGCTTTCTTT
TRBV29-1	14	once	TRBD1	TRBJ2-1	CSVAGTGGLNEQFF	TGCAGCGTCGCCGGGACAGGGGGCCTGAATGAGCAGTTCTTC
TRBV12-5	13	few	-	TRBJ2-7	CASGPGTASSQYF	TGTGCTAGTGGCCCGGGGACCGCGTCCTCACAGTACTTC
TRBV20-1	15	-	TRBD2	TRBJ2-7	CSARVASGGSREQYF	TGCAGTGCTAGAGTGGCTAGCGGGGGCTCTAGAGAGCAGTACTTC
TRBV7-9	16	-	TRBD1	TRBJ2-1	CASSPRTGGAGNEQFF	TGTGCCAGCAGCCCAAGGACAGGGGGCGCCGGCAATGAGCAGTTCTTC
TRBV20-1	13	few	-	TRBJ2-3	CSARDYGADTQYF	TGCAGTGCTAGAGATTACGGGGCAGATACGCAGTATTTT
TRBV20-1	14	few	TRBD2	TRBJ2-5	CSARLSGSTETQYF	TGCAGTGCTAGACTTAGCGGGAGCACAGAGACCCAGTACTTC
TRBV29-1	15	-	-	TRBJ2-5	CSVPRKGGSQETQYF	TGCAGCGTTCCCAGGAAGGGCGGGTCCCAAGAGACCCAGTACTTC
TRBV28	13	-	-	TRBJ2-7	CASRLPVIYEQYF	TGTGCCAGCAGGTTACCCGTAATTTACGAGCAGTACTTC
TRBV29-1	13	-	-	TRBJ1-1	CSVEGDTDTEAFF	TGCAGCGTTGAGGGGGACACCGACACTGAAGCTTTCTTT
TRBV5-1	17	-	TRBD2	TRBJ2-4	CASSKDGTSGAKNIQYF	TGCGCCAGCAGCAAGGACGGGACTAGCGGAGCCAAAAACATTCAGTACTTC
TRBV5-1	16	-	TRBD2	TRBJ2-3	CASSFGREAATDTQYF	TGCGCCAGCAGCTTCGGGCGGGAGGCGGCCACAGATACGCAGTATTTT
TRBV20-1	15	-	-	TRBJ2-7	CSARDLGGRDYEQYF	TGCAGTGCTAGAGATCTGGGCGGGCGGGACTACGAGCAGTACTTC
TRBV7-3	18	once	-	TRBJ2-6	CASSLMGGQGVGANVLTF	TGTGCCAGCAGCTTAATGGGGGGCCAGGGAGTTGGGGCCAACGTCCTGACTTTC
TRBV7-9	16	-	-	TRBJ2-1	CASSLMGISAYNEQFF	TGTGCCAGCAGCCTTATGGGAATCAGTGCCTACAATGAGCAGTTCTTC
TRBV29-1	14	few	TRBD2	TRBJ2-3	CSLRLAGASDTQYF	TGCAGCTTACGACTAGCGGGAGCATCAGATACGCAGTATTTT
TRBV5-1	13	-	TRBD1	TRBJ2-5	CASRTGSVGEQYF	TGCGCCAGCAGGACAGGGTCTGTTGGGGAGCAGTACTTC
TRBV20-1	16	-	-	TRBJ2-7	CSARDSYREPYYEQYF	TGCAGTGCCAGAGACTCCTACAGGGAACCCTACTACGAGCAGTACTTC
TRBV12-3/TRBV12-4	17	-	TRBD2	TRBJ2-3	CASSPRTSATGTDTQYF	TGTGCCAGCAGTCCGCGGACTAGCGCAACGGGCACAGATACGCAGTATTTT
TRBV2	13	once	-	TRBJ1-4	CASSGLRGEKLFF	TGTGCCAGCAGCGGCCTCCGCGGCGAAAAACTGTTTTTT
TRBV28	14	-	TRBD1	TRBJ2-7	CASYTPGQIYEQYF	TGTGCCAGCTACACTCCGGGACAGATCTACGAGCAGTACTTC
TRBV24-1	15	-	-	TRBJ2-1	CATSELASPSNEQFF	TGTGCCACCAGCGAACTAGCTTCCCCTAGCAATGAGCAGTTCTTC
TRBV29-1	12	few	TRBD1	TRBJ2-7	CSAGQGRNEQYF	TGCAGCGCGGGACAGGGGAGGAACGAGCAGTACTTC
TRBV15	14	-	-	TRBJ2-7	CATSREGSPYEQYF	TGTGCCACCAGCAGAGAAGGCAGCCCCTACGAGCAGTACTTC